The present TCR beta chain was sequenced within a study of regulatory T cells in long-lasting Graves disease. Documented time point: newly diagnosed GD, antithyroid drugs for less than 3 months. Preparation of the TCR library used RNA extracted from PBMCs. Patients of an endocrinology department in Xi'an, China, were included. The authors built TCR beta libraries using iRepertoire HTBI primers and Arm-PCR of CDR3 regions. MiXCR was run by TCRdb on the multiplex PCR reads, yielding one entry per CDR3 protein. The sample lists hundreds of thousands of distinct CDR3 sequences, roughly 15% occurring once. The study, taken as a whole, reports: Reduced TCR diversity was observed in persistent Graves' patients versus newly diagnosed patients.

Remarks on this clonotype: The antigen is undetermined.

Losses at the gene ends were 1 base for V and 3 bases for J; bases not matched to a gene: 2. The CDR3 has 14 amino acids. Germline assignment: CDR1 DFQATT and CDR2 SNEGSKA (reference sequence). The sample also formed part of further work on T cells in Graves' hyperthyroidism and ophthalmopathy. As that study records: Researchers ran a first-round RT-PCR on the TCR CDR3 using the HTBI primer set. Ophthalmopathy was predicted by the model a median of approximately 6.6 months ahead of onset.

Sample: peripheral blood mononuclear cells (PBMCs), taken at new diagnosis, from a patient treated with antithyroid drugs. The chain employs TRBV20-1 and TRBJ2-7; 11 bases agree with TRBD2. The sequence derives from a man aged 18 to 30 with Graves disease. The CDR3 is CSARGGTSGYEQYF. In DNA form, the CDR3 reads TGCAGTGCTAGAGGTGGGACTAGCGGCTACGAGCAGTACTTC.